This T cell receptor beta chain was recovered during a study of blood T cell repertoires in COVID-19. Across the whole study: Donors in the United States, Italy and Spain gave samples during acute or convalescent COVID-19. Sources were T cells, B-cell-depleted T cells, or PBMCs; the material itself was cDNA or gDNA.

Methods used by the authors: Researchers report that nucleated cell counts were estimated from reference gene primer amplification. Sequenced by immunoSEQ multiplex PCR; TCRdb stores in-frame clones only, minus some. Clone size and the V and J calls come from that table; the DNA yielded D and trimming. Of around 190,000 clones listed, approximately 84% were seen once; the top ten hold around 7%. With 4 bases removed from V and 7 bases from J, the gap between germline ends came to 17 bases. This CDR3 has 13 residues. Looked up from germline, CDR1 is SQVTM and CDR2 is ANQGSEA. This TCR derives from a human donor in a cohort sampled during active COVID-19. The V call is TRBV29-1, the J call TRBJ2-7, with a tentative D call TRBD2 (5 bases). The sequencing input was peripheral blood. CDR3 coding DNA: TGCAGCGTTGCGACAACTGTTCCGGGAGAGCAGTACTTC. Residues: CSVATTVPGEQYF.